This T cell receptor beta chain was profiled in a study of blood T cell repertoires in COVID-19. The CDR3 sequence is 16 residues long. The V segment lost 4 bases and the J segment 7 bases; nucleotides outside the gene matches: 12. Germline CDR1 MGHRA, CDR2 YSYEKL. Data came from immunoSEQ multiplex PCR; TCRdb stores just in-frame clones and leaves some out. The data contain 450,000 or so clones, roughly 90% of them singletons. This clonotype originated in a man between 18 and 29 years old with COVID-19, enrolled during active disease. J is TRBJ2-7 and V is TRBV4-1, with 11 nucleotides matching TRBD2. Material for sequencing was peripheral blood. The CDR3 loop is CASSRRLAGSLREQYF. CDR3 coding DNA: TGCGCCAGCAGCCGCAGACTAGCGGGAAGTTTACGGGAGCAGTACTTC.